This T cell receptor (beta chain) came from a study of neurological immune-mediated disorders. A 10-nucleotide random UMI tagged transcripts in template-switch 5'RACE cDNA synthesis. Using its own MiXCR run on the 5' RACE reads, TCRdb lists one record per CDR3 protein. The table includes approximately 90,000 distinct CDR3 sequences, 3.5% detected once. V gave up 8 bases and J gave up 0 bases, with 15 bases separating them. The CDR3 sequence is 15 residues long. PBMCs numbering 2 million and stored at -80 C yielded the unsorted libraries. This clonotype was detected many times. The sequenced sample was PBMCs. The rearrangement uses TRBV12-3 or TRBV12-4 and TRBJ2-3, with a weak D call TRBD1 (6 bases). This receptor was taken from a woman younger than 30 with multiple sclerosis. The CDR3 spells CASRIGTPSTDTQYF. In DNA form, the CDR3 reads TGTGCCAGCCGAATCGGGACACCTAGCACAGATACGCAGTATTTT.